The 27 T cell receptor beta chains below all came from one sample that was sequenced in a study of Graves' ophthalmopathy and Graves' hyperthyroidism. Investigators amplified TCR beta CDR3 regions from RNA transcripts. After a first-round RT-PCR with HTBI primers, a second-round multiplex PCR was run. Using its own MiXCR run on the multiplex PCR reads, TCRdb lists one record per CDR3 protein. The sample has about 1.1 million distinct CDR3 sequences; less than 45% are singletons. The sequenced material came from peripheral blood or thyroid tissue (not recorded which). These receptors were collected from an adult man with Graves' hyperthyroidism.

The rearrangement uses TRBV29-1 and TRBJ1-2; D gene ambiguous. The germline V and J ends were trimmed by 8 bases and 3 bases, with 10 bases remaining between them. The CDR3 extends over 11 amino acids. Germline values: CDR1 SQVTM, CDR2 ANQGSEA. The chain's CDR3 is CSLDKDYGYTF. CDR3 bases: TGCAGCTTAGACAAAGACTATGGCTACACCTTC.

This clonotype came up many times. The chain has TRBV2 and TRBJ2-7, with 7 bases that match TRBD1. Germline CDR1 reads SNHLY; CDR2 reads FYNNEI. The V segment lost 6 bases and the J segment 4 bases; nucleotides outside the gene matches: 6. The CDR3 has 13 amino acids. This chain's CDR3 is CASRTTGVYEQYF. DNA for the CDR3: TGTGCCAGCAGGACCACAGGGGTTTACGAGCAGTACTTC.

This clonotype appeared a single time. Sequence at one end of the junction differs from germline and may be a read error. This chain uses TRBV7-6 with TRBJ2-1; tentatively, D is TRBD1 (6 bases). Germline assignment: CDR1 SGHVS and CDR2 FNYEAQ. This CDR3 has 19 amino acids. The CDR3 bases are TGCGCCAGCAGCCAAGATTGGGGGCGATATACGAGCTCCTACAATGAGCAGTTCTTC. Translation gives CASSQDWGRYTSSYNEQFF.

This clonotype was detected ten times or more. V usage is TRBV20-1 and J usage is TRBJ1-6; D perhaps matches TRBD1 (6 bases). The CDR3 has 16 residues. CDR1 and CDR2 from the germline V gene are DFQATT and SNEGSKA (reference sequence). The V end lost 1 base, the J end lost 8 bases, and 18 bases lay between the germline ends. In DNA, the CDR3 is TGCAGTGCTAGAGGCAGGGGCCGGTTTGTAGATTCACCCCTCCACTTT. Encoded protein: CSARGRGRFVDSPLHF.

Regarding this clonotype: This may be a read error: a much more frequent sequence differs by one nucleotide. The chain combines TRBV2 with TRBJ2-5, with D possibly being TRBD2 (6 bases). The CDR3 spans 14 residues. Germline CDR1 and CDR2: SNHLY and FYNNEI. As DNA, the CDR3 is TGTGCCAGCAGAACCTGGACTAAACAAGAGACCCAGCACTTC. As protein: CASRTWTKQETQHF.

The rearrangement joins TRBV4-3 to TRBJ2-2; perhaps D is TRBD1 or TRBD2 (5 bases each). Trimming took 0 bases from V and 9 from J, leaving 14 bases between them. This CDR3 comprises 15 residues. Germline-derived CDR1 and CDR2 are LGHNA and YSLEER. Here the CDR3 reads CASSQDGRGRRELFF. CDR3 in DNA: TGCGCCAGCAGCCAAGATGGCCGGGGCCGCCGGGAGCTGTTTTTT.

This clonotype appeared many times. This CDR3 is CSTGGGTNYGYTF. CDR3 nucleotide sequence: TGCAGCACCGGCGGTGGGACTAACTATGGCTACACCTTC. The genes are TRBV29-1 and TRBJ1-2; D is uncertain. The CDR3 loop spans 13 amino acids. Deletions cut 8 bases from V and 0 bases from J, with 13 bases between. Germline CDR1 SQVTM, CDR2 ANQGSEA.

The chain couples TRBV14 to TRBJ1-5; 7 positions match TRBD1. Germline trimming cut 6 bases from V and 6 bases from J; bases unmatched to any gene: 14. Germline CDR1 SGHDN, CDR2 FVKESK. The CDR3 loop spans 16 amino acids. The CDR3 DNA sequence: TGTGCCAGCAGTACCAACAGGGGTGGTTTCATTCAGCCCCAGCATTTT. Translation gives CASSTNRGGFIQPQHF.

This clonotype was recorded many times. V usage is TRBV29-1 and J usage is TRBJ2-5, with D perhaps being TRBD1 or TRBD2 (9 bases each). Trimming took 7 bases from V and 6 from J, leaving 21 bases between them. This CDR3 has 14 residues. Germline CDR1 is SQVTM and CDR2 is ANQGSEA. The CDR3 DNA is TGCAGCGGCGGGGGGGGACAGGGTATACAGACCCAGTACTTC. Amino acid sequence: CSGGGGQGIQTQYF.

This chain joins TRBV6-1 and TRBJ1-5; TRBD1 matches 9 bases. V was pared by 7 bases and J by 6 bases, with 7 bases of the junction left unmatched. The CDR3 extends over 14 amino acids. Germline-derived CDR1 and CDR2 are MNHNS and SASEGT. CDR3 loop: CASNRGLEVQPQHF. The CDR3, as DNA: TGTGCCAGCAACAGGGGGCTGGAGGTTCAGCCCCAGCATTTT.

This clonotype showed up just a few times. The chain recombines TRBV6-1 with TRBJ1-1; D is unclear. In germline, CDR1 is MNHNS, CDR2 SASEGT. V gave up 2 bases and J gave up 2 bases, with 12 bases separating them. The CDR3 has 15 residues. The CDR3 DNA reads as TGTGCCAGCAGTGAATTCTGGAGGGAAAACACTGAAGCTTTCTTT. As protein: CASSEFWRENTEAFF.

The CDR3 coding sequence is TGTGCCAGCAGTTCAGAGCGGGAGGCAAAGAGGGAGACCCAGTACTTC. Translating it yields CASSSEREAKRETQYF. The chain is built from TRBV12-3 or TRBV12-4 and TRBJ2-5; 9 bases fit TRBD2. The CDR3 has 16 residues. V trimming: 4 bases; J trimming: 5 bases; junction bases outside the gene matches: 11.

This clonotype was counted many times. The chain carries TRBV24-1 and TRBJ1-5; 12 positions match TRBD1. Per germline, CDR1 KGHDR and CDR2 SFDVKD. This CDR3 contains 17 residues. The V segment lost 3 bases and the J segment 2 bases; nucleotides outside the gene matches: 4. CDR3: CATSDGDRGHRNQPQHF. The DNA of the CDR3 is TGTGCCACCAGTGATGGGGACAGGGGGCATCGCAATCAGCCCCAGCATTTT.

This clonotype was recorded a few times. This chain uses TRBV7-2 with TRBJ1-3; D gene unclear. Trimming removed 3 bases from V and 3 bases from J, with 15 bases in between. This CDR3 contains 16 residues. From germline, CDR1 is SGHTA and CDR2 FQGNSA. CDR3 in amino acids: CASSLVVNLGGNTIYF. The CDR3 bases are TGTGCCAGCAGCTTGGTGGTTAATCTGGGTGGAAACACCATATATTTT. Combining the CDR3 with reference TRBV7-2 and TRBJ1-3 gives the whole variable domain GAGVSQSPSNKVTEKGKDVELRCDPISGHTALYWYRQSLGQGLEFLIYFQGNSAPDKSGLPSDRFSAERTGGSVSTLTIQRTQQEDSAVYLCASSLVVNLGGNTIYFGEGSWLTVV.

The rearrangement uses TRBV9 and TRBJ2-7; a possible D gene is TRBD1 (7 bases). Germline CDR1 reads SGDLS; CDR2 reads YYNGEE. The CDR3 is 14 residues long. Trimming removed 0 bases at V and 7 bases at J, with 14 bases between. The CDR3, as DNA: TGTGCCAGCAGCGTAGGCAAGGGGGCGGGGGAGCAGTACTTC. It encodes CASSVGKGAGEQYF.

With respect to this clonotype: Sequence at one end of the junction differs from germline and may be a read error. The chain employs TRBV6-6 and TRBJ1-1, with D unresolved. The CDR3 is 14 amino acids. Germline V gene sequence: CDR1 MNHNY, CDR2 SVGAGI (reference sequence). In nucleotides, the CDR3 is TGTGCCAGCAGTTTTCAGCCCGATCACACTGAACCTTTCTTT. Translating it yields CASSFQPDHTEPFF.

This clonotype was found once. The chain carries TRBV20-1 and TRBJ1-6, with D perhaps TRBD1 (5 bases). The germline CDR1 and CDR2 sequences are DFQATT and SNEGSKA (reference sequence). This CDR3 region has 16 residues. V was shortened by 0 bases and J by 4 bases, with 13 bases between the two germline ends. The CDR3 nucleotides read TGCAGTGCTAGAGATTCGGGGCAGGCTTATAATTCACCCCTCCACTTT. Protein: CSARDSGQAYNSPLHF.

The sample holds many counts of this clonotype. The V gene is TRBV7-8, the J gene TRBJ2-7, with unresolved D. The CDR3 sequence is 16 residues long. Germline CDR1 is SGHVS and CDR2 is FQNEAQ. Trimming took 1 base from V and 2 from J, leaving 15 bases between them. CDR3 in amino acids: CASSLGSRLETYEQYF. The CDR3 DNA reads TGTGCCAGCAGCTTAGGGTCGCGGTTAGAAACCTACGAGCAGTACTTC.

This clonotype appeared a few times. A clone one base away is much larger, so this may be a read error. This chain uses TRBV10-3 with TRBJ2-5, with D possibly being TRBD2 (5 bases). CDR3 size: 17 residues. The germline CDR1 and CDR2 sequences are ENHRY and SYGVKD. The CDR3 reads CATSSNGRGDLQETQYF. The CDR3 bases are TGTGCCACCAGTAGCAATGGTCGGGGAGACCTCCAAGAGACCCAGTACTTC.

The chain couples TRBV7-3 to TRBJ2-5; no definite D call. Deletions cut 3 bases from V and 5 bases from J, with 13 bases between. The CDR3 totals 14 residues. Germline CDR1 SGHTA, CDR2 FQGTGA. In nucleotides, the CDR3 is TGTGCCAGCAGCTTTCGGACCTTCAGGGAGACCCAGTACTTC. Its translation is CASSFRTFRETQYF. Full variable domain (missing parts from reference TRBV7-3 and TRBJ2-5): GAGVSQTPSNKVTEKGKYVELRCDPISGHTALYWYRQSLGQGPEFLIYFQGTGAADDSGLPNDRFFAVRPEGSVSTLKIQRTERGDSAVYLCASSFRTFRETQYFGPGTRLLVL.

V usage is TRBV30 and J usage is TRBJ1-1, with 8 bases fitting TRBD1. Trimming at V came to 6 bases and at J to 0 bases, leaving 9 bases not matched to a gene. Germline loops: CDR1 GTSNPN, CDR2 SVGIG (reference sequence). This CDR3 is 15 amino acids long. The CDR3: CACSFRDRLNTEAFF. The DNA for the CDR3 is TGTGCCTGTAGTTTCCGGGACAGGTTGAACACTGAAGCTTTCTTT.

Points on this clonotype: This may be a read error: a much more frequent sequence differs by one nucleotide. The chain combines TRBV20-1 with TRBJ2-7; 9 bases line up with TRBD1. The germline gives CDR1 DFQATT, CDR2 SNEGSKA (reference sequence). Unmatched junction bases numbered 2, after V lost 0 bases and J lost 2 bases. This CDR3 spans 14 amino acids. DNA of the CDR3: TGCAGTGCTAGAGATTACAGGGGGCCCTACGAGCAGTACTTC. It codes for CSARDYRGPYEQYF.

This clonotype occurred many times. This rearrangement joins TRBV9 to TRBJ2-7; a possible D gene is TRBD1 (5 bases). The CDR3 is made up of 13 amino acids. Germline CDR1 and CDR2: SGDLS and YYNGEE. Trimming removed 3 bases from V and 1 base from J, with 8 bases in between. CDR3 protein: CASSADRSYEQYF. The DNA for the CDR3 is TGTGCCAGCAGCGCCGACAGATCCTACGAGCAGTACTTC.

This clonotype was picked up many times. The CDR3 protein is CASRRGSEQYF. The CDR3 nucleotides are TGTGCCAGTCGTCGGGGGAGCGAGCAGTACTTC. The V call is TRBV19, the J call TRBJ2-7; weak D call: TRBD2 (6 bases). From germline, CDR1 is LNHDA and CDR2 SQIVND (reference sequence). Trimming cost V 8 bases and J 6 bases, with 11 bases left between them. The CDR3 runs 11 residues.

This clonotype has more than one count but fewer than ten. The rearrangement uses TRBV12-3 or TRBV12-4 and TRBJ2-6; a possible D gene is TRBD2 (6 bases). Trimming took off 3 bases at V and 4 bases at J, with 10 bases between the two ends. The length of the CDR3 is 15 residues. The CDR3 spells CASSFSGAGANVLTF. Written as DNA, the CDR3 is TGTGCCAGCAGTTTCTCGGGAGCCGGGGCCAACGTCCTGACTTTC.

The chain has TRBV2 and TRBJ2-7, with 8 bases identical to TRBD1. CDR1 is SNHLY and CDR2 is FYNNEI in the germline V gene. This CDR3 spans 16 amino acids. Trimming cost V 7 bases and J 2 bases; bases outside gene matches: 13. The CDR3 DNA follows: TGTGCCAGCACCAACCCTCCAGGGGGCCTCCCCTACGAGCAGTACTTC. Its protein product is CASTNPPGGLPYEQYF.

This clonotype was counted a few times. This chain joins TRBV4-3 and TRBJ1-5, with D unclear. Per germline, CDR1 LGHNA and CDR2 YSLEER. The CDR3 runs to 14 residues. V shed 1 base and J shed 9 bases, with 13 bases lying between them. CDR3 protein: CASSQADSRGPQHF. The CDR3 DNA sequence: TGCGCCAGCAGCCAAGCCGACTCCCGCGGGCCCCAGCATTTT.